The clone carrying this T cell receptor beta chain was found a few times. V was shortened by 3 bases and J by 1 base, with 12 bases between the two germline ends. From germline, CDR1 is SNHLY and CDR2 FYNNEI. The CDR3 has 16 residues. The source of the sample is a study of T cells after yellow fever vaccination. TCRdb passed the 5' RACE reads through MiXCR, listing each CDR3 protein once. The sample shows about 580,000 distinct CDR3 sequences, less than 20% of them seen only once. The sequence was collected from a man younger than 35 who received the YFV17D yellow fever vaccine. The V call is TRBV2, the J call TRBJ2-2; tentatively, D is TRBD1 (6 bases). The starting material was PBMCs, obtained around 5 days after the first yellow fever vaccination. This CDR3 is CASSDMGRGNTGELFF. CDR3 DNA sequence: TGTGCCAGCAGTGATATGGGCAGGGGGAACACCGGGGAGCTGTTTTTT.